This TCR beta chain was retrieved from a study of T cells in tumors after PD-1 blockade. The wider study: No patient had prior checkpoint blockade, systemic immunosuppression, or radiotherapy within 4 weeks. The study, taken as a whole, reports: Some novel exhausted tumor clones appeared in pre-treatment blood, suggesting peripheral recruitment.

The CDR3 is 15 amino acids. Per the germline V gene, CDR1 is DFQATT and CDR2 is SNEGSKA (reference sequence). V trimming: 3 bases; J trimming: 4 bases; junction bases outside the gene matches: 8. Template: tumor biopsy or peripheral blood genomic DNA, roughly 550-6,500 ng per sample. As for this clone: Its specificity is unknown.

Clones were sequenced by immunoSEQ multiplex PCR, and TCRdb holds only the in-frame ones, with some missing. The data show 55,000 to 70,000 clones, about 82% seen once. The sample here was PBMCs, taken before anti-PD-1 treatment. The chain links TRBV20-1 to TRBJ2-3; 9 bases line up with TRBD1. This TCR came from a human donor with basal cell carcinoma. In nucleotides, the CDR3 is TGCAGTGCTAGTCTCACAGGGGGCTGGTCAGATACGCAGTATTTT. Its translation: CSASLTGGWSDTQYF.